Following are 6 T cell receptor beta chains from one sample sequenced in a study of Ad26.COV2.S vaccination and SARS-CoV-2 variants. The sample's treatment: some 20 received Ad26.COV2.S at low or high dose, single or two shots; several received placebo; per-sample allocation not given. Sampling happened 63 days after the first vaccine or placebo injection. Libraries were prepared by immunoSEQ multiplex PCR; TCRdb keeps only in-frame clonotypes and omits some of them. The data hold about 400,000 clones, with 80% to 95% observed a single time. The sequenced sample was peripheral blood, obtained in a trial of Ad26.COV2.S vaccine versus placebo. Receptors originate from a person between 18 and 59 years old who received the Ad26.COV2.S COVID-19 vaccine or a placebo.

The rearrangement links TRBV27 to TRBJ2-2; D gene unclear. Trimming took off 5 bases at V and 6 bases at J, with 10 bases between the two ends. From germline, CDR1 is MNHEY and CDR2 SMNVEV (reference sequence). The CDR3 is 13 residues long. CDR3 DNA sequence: TGTGCCAGCAGTCTAGGCCCCCCCGGGGAGCTGTTTTTT. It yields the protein CASSLGPPGELFF.

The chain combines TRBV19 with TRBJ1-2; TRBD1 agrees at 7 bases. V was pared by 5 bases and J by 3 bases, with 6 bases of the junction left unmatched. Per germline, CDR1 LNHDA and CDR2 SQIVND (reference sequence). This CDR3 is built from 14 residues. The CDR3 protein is CASSSAGGHYGYTF. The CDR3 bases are TGTGCCAGTAGTTCCGCAGGGGGACACTATGGCTACACCTTC. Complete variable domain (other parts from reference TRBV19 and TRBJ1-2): DGGITQSPKYLFRKEGQNVTLSCEQNLNHDAMYWYRQDPGQGLRLIYYSQIVNDFQKGDIAEGYSVSREKKESFPLTVTSAQKNPTAFYLCASSSAGGHYGYTFGSGTRLTVV.

The chain's CDR3 is CAISDDRGRTDTQYF. The CDR3 region has the DNA TGTGCCATCAGTGACGACAGGGGGCGCACAGATACGCAGTATTTT. The gene calls are TRBV10-3 and TRBJ2-3; 10 bases agree with TRBD1. The CDR3 length is 15 residues. Trimming removed 3 bases from V and 1 base from J; junction bases left unmatched: 1. Looked up from germline, CDR1 is ENHRY and CDR2 is SYGVKD.

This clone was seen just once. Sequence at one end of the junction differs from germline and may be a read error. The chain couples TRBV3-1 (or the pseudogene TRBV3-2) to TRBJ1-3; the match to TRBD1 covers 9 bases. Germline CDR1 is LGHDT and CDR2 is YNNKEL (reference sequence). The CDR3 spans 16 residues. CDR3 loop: CASSHNRGPAGNTIYF. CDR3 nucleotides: TGTGCCAGCAGCCATAACAGGGGGCCCGCTGGAAACACCATATACTTT.

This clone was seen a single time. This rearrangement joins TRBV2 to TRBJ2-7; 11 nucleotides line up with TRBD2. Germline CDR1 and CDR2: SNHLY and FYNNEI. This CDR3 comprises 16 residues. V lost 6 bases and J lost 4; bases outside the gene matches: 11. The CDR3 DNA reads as TGTGCCAGCAGAGACTACTCTAGCGGGGGGCGTTACGAGCAGTACTTC. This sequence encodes CASRDYSSGGRYEQYF.

The CDR3 DNA is TGTGCCAGCTCTAGCGGGGGATTAGCCGGGGAGCTGTTTTTT. Its protein is CASSSGGLAGELFF. The chain is built from TRBV28 and TRBJ2-2, with 10 bases lining up with TRBD2. The junction had 6 bases not matched to a gene; V was cut back by 8 bases and J by 6 bases. Looked up from germline, CDR1 is MDHEN and CDR2 is SYDVKM. This CDR3 has 14 amino acids.